What follows describes a single TCR beta chain. This specimen comes from a study of blood T cells in healthy people across ages. For the second PCR, which ran for about 6 to 12 cycles, a sample-barcoded 5' primer and a J-beta primer mix were used. One entry per CDR3 protein results from TCRdb running MiXCR on the 5' RACE reads. Of hundreds of thousands of distinct CDR3 sequences listed, about a quarter were seen once; the top ten hold 3%. The germline V gene has CDR1 SGHRS and CDR2 YFSETQ. V trimming: 3 bases; J trimming: 0 bases; junction bases outside the gene matches: 5. The CDR3 length is 15 residues. This sample also belongs to another study, concerning T cells of mothers and their children. Turning to that study: The study recruited three healthy Caucasian mothers and their six children as donors.

This sequence joins TRBV5-1 and TRBJ2-7, with 8 bases aligning to TRBD1. Sequencing was performed on blood. The receptor was derived from a boy aged 5-17 years in good health. The CDR3 nucleotides are TGCGCCAGCAGCTCCCAGGGGGCCGCCTCCTACGAGCAGTACTTC. This translates into CASSSQGAASYEQYF. The complete variable domain, with remaining parts taken from reference TRBV5-1 and TRBJ2-7, reads KAGVTQTPRYLIKTRGQQVTLSCSPISGHRSVSWYQQTPGQGLQFLFEYFSETQRNKGNFPGRFSGRQFSNSRSEMNVSTLELGDSALYLCASSSQGAASYEQYFGPGTRLTVT.